One and the same sample provided the 8 T cell receptor beta chains below, sequenced in a study of blood T cell repertoires in COVID-19. Sequencing was performed with immunoSEQ multiplex PCR; in TCRdb, only in-frame clones are kept and a portion is missing. The table lists roughly 190,000 clones, roughly 84% of them singletons. Sequenced input: peripheral blood. Receptor source: a woman aged 40 to 49 who had recovered from COVID-19.

Points on this clone: The same CDR3 arises from other DNA sequences in this sample as well. This chain joins TRBV20-1 and TRBJ2-7; tentative D call: TRBD1 (6 bases). The CDR3 has 11 residues. The germline V gene has CDR1 DFQATT and CDR2 SNEGSKA (reference sequence). Trimming left V 5 bases short and J 4 bases short, with 9 bases between. The CDR3 DNA is TGCAGTGCTCGTCAGGGGTACGAGCAGTACTTC. As protein: CSARQGYEQYF.

The V and J genes are TRBV11-2 and TRBJ2-1, with D perhaps TRBD2 (6 bases). Germline assignment: CDR1 SGHAT and CDR2 FQNNGV. V lost 7 bases to trimming and J lost 4 bases, with 20 bases between them. The CDR3 loop spans 16 amino acids. Here the CDR3 reads CASNPSRDLNYNEQFF. CDR3 sequence (DNA): TGTGCCAGCAACCCCTCCCGGGACTTGAATTACAATGAGCAGTTCTTC.

The chain has TRBV6-5 and TRBJ1-1; perhaps TRBD1 as D (6 bases). Germline assignment: CDR1 MNHEY and CDR2 SVGAGI. CDR3 length equals 14 residues. Between the trimmed V and J ends, which lost 5 bases and 1 base, there was a span of 11 bases. CDR3 sequence reads: CASSPQGGNTEAFF. The CDR3 region has the DNA TGTGCCAGCAGTCCACAGGGTGGGAACACTGAAGCTTTCTTT.

The chain employs TRBV13 and TRBJ1-2, with unresolved D. The CDR3 has 11 amino acids. The V and J ends lost 9 bases and 9 bases respectively, with 14 bases between them. Germline V gives CDR1 PRHDT, CDR2 FYEKMQ (reference sequence). The CDR3 loop is CASSGAGSYTF. The CDR3 DNA sequence: TGTGCCAGTAGCGGAGCGGGCAGCTACACCTTC.

The V call is TRBV19, the J call TRBJ2-7; perhaps TRBD2 as D (6 bases). The V gene lost 0 bases and the J gene lost 6 bases, with 15 bases spanning the gap. Per the germline V gene, CDR1 is LNHDA and CDR2 is SQIVND (reference sequence). This CDR3 contains 15 residues. CDR3 region: CASSIDLGGGVEQYF. The CDR3 DNA reads as TGTGCCAGTAGTATAGATCTTGGCGGAGGGGTCGAGCAGTACTTC.

This rearrangement joins TRBV7-2 to TRBJ2-3; no reliable D call. Trimming stripped 1 base from V and 2 bases from J, with 10 bases between. The germline V gene has CDR1 SGHTA and CDR2 FQGNSA. The CDR3 runs 15 residues. CDR3 in DNA: TGTGCCAGCAGCTTAGTATCGGGTTTCACAGATACGCAGTATTTT. Amino acids: CASSLVSGFTDTQYF.

This clone came up once. This sequence joins TRBV10-3 and TRBJ2-5, with 8 bases identical to TRBD1. CDR3 length: 14 residues. CDR1 and CDR2 (germline): ENHRY, SYGVKD. V shed 5 bases, J shed 5 bases, and the junction held 7 bases outside the gene matches. This CDR3 is CAISPTGVGETQYF. The CDR3 DNA follows: TGTGCCATCAGTCCGACAGGGGTGGGGGAGACCCAGTACTTC.

The chain employs TRBV18 and TRBJ1-3; D unclear. Germline V gene sequence: CDR1 KGHSH, CDR2 LQKENI. This CDR3 has 15 amino acids. V lost 2 bases and J lost 0, with 8 bases in between. This CDR3 reads CASSPEASSGNTIYF. CDR3 bases: TGTGCCAGCTCACCAGAGGCCAGCTCTGGAAACACCATATATTTT.